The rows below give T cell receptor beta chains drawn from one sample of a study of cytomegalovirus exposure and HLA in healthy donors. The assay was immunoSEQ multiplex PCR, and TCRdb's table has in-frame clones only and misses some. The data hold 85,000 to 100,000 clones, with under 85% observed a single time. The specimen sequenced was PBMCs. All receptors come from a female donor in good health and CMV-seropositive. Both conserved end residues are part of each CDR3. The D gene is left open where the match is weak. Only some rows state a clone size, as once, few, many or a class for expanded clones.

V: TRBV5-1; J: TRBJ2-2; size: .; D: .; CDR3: CASSSPDTNTGELFF; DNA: TGCGCCAGCAGCTCCCCAGACACGAACACCGGGGAGCTGTTTTTT
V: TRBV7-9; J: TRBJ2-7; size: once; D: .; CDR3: CASSLAGTIYEQYF; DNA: TGTGCCAGCAGCTTAGCCGGGACAATCTACGAGCAGTACTTC
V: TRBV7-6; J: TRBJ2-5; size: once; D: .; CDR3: CASSAQETQYF; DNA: TGTGCCAGCAGCGCGCAAGAGACCCAGTACTTC
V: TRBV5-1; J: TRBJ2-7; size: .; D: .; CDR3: CASSLGGVEKYF; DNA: TGCGCCAGCAGCTTAGGGGGAGTCGAGAAGTACTTC
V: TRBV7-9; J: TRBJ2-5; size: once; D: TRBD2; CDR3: CASSSGLAGGPHQETQYF; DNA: TGTGCCAGCAGCTCCGGACTAGCGGGGGGCCCCCACCAAGAGACCCAGTACTTC
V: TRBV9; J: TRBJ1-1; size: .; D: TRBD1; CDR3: CASSPQGENTEAFF; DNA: TGTGCCAGCAGCCCACAGGGGGAGAACACTGAAGCTTTCTTT
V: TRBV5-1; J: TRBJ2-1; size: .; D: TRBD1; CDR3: CASSSNRGYYNEQFF; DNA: TGCGCCAGCAGCTCTAACAGGGGCTATTACAATGAGCAGTTCTTC
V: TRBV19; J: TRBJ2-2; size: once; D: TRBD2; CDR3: CASKRGSGRDTGELFF; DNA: TGTGCCAGTAAGAGGGGGAGCGGGAGAGACACCGGGGAGCTGTTTTTT
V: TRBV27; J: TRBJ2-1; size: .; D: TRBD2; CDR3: CASSLSASGRFYNEQFF; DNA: TGTGCCAGCAGTTTATCGGCTAGCGGGAGGTTTTACAATGAGCAGTTCTTC
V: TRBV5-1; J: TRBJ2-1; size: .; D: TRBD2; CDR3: CASSWGTSGSDNEQFF; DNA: TGCGCCAGCAGCTGGGGTACTAGCGGGAGCGACAATGAGCAGTTCTTC
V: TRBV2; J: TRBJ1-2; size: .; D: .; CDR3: CASKSAGPGGYTF; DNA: TGTGCCAGCAAGTCCGCAGGGCCAGGGGGCTACACCTTC
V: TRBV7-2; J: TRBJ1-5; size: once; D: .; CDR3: CASSLPLGSNQPQHF; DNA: TGTGCCAGCAGCTTACCTCTCGGGAGCAATCAGCCCCAGCATTTT
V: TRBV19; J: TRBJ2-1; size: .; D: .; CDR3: CASLSGSGNYNEQFF; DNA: TGTGCCAGTCTATCGGGGTCCGGGAACTACAATGAGCAGTTCTTC
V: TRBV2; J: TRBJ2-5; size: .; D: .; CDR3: CASSEAFQGRKTQYF; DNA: TGTGCCAGCAGTGAAGCATTTCAGGGTAGGAAGACCCAGTACTTC
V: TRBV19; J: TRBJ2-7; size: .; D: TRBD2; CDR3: CASSIVLDSGSSSYEQYF; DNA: TGTGCCAGTAGTATAGTCCTCGATAGCGGGAGCAGTTCCTACGAGCAGTACTTC
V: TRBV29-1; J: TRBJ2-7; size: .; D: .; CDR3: CSVEGPPESSYEQYF; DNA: TGCAGCGTTGAAGGCCCTCCAGAAAGCTCCTACGAGCAGTACTTC
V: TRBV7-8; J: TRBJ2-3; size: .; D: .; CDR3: CASSQRAVGTQYF; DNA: TGTGCCAGCAGCCAAAGAGCGGTGGGTACGCAGTATTTT
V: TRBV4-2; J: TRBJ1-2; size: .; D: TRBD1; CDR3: CASSPPGQLYGYTF; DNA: TGTGCCAGCAGCCCTCCGGGACAGCTCTATGGCTACACCTTC
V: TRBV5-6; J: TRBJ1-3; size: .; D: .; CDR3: CASSPLTGNPGNTIYF; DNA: TGTGCCAGCAGCCCCCTGACAGGAAACCCTGGAAACACCATATATTTT
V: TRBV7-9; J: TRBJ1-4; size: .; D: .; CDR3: CSSSPSRLGTTNEKLFF; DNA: TGTTCCAGCAGCCCAAGCAGGTTAGGAACAACTAATGAAAAACTGTTTTTT
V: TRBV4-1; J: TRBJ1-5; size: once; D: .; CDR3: CASSPGVWSNQPQHF; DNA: TGCGCCAGCAGCCCGGGTGTTTGGAGCAATCAGCCCCAGCATTTT
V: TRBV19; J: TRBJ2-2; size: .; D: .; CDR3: CASSGAANTGELFF; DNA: TGTGCCAGTAGTGGGGCAGCGAACACCGGGGAGCTGTTTTTT
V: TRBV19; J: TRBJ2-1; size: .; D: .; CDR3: CASSGMRVEKGYSYNEQFF; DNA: TGTGCCAGTAGCGGGATGAGGGTCGAGAAAGGGTACTCCTACAATGAGCAGTTCTTC
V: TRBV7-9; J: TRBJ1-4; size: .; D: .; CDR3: CSSLRGEKLFF; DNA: TGTTCCAGCTTGCGGGGGGAAAAACTGTTTTTT
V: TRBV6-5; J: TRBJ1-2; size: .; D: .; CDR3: CASSPTGYYGYPF; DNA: TGTGCCAGCAGTCCTACAGGCTACTATGGCTACCCCTTC
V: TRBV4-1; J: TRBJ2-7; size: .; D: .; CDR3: CASSQQRDYEQYF; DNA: TGCGCCAGCAGCCAGCAACGGGACTACGAGCAGTACTTC
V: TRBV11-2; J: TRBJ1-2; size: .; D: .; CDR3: CASSLGPGPGYGYTF; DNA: TGTGCCAGCAGCTTAGGGCCAGGCCCCGGCTATGGCTACACCTTC
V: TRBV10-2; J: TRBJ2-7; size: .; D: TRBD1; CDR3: CASSVGTVNEQYF; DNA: TGCGCCAGCAGTGTAGGGACAGTGAACGAGCAGTACTTC
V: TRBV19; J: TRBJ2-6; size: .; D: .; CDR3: CASNFGRGLGGANVLTF; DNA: TGTGCCAGTAATTTTGGCCGGGGGTTAGGTGGGGCCAACGTCCTGACTTTC
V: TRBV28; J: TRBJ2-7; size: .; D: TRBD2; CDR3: CASRRPPGLGAETQCF; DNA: TGTGCCAGCAGGAGACCTCCGGGACTAGGCGCAGAGACCCAGTGCTTC
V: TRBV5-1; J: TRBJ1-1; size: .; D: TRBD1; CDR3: CASSIQGGNTEAFF; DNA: TGCGCCAGCAGCATTCAGGGGGGGAACACTGAAGCTTTCTTT
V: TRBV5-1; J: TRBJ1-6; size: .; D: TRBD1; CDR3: CASSLAPGTGYNSPLHF; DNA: TGCGCCAGCAGCTTGGCCCCTGGGACAGGCTATAATTCACCCCTCCACTTT
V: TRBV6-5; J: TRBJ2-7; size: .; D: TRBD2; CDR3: CASRLAGLNSYEQYF; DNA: TGTGCCAGCAGGCTAGCGGGGTTAAACTCCTACGAGCAGTACTTC
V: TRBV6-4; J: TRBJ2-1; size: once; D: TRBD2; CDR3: CASSAASGGFYNEQFF; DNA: TGTGCCAGCAGTGCCGCTAGCGGGGGGTTCTACAATGAGCAGTTCTTC
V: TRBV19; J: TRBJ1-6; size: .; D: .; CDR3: CASKGGLQDGSTPYSPLHF; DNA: TGTGCCAGTAAAGGAGGGTTACAGGACGGCTCGACTCCCTATTCACCCCTCCACTTT
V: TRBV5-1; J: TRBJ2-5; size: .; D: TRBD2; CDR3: CASSLSGIKETQYF; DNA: TGCGCCAGCAGCTTAAGCGGGATTAAAGAGACCCAGTACTTC
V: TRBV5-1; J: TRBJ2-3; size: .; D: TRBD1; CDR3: CASSLVGQVTDTQYF; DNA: TGCGCCAGCAGCTTGGTAGGACAGGTCACAGATACGCAGTATTTT
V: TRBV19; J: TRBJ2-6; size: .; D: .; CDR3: CASSIGGVSGANVLTF; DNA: TGTGCCAGTAGTATAGGCGGGGTCTCTGGGGCCAACGTCCTGACTTTC
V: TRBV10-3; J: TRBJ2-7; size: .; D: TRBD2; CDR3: CAVRLADFVGEQYF; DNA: TGTGCCGTTAGACTAGCTGATTTTGTAGGGGAGCAGTACTTC
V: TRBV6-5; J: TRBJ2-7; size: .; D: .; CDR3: CASSYRATGKGEQYF; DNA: TGTGCCAGCAGTTACCGAGCAACAGGGAAGGGCGAGCAGTACTTC
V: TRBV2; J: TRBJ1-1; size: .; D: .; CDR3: CASSDGADTEAFF; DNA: TGTGCCAGCAGTGATGGGGCAGACACTGAAGCTTTCTTT
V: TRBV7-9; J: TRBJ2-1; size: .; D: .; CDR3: CASSRPGPSHEQFF; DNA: TGTGCCAGCAGCAGACCGGGTCCATCTCATGAGCAGTTCTTC
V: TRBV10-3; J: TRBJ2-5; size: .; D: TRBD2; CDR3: CATRGTSGSGETQYF; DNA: TGTGCCACCAGGGGGACTAGCGGGAGTGGAGAGACCCAGTACTTC
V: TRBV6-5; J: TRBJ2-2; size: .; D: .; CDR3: CASSYRLTGIAGELFF; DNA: TGTGCCAGCAGCTACCGTCTAACAGGGATCGCCGGGGAGCTGTTTTTT
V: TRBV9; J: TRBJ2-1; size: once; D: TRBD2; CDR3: CASSERTSGGAMAFF; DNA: TGTGCCAGCAGCGAGCGGACTAGCGGGGGGGCCATGGCGTTCTTC
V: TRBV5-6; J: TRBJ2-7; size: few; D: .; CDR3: CASSVRDYSYEQYF; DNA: TGTGCCAGCAGCGTCCGGGATTACTCCTACGAGCAGTACTTC
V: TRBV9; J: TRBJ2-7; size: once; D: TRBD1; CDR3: CASSVGTGGSYEQYF; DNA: TGTGCCAGCAGCGTAGGGACAGGGGGTTCCTACGAGCAGTACTTC
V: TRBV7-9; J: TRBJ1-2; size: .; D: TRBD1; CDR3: CASSLLDRAGGYTF; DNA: TGTGCCAGCAGCCTGTTGGACAGGGCGGGAGGCTACACCTTC
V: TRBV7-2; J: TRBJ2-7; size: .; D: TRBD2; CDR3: CASSGWAGEPYYEQYF; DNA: TGTGCCAGCAGCGGGTGGGCGGGGGAACCCTACTACGAGCAGTACTTC
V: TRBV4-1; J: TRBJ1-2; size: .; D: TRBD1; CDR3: CASSQGTGDYGYTF; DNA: TGCGCCAGCAGCCAAGGGACAGGCGACTATGGCTACACCTTC
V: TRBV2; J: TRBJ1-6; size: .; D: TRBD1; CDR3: CASSFDRGYSPLHF; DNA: TGTGCCAGCAGCTTCGACAGGGGGTATTCACCCCTCCACTTT
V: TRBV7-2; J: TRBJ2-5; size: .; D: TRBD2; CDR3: CASSLRLATETQYF; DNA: TGTGCCAGCAGCTTGAGACTAGCGACCGAGACCCAGTACTTC